This T cell receptor (beta chain) was documented in a study of OX40 agonist ivuxolimab in advanced cancers. Overall study findings and caveats: In the 0.1 to 3.0 mg/kg range, CD4+ and CD8+ blood T cells had expanded clonally by week 6.

The CDR3 is 15 residues long. V was pared by 7 bases and J by 0 bases, with 10 bases between. CDR1 and CDR2 from the germline V gene are MNHNS and SASEGT. About this clone itself: The antigen is unknown.

Data came from immunoSEQ multiplex PCR; TCRdb stores just in-frame clones and leaves some out. The sample yields under 95,000 clones, 86% seen once. The chain joins TRBV6-1 to TRBJ1-6, with a tentative D call TRBD1 (6 bases). The sample here was CD4+ or CD8+ T cells sorted from blood, taken in a trial of the OX40 agonist ivuxolimab. The TCR was taken from an adult with an advanced solid tumor such as melanoma, head and neck, liver or kidney cancer. The CDR3 reads CASTQGGSYNSPLHF. The CDR3 bases are TGTGCCAGCACCCAAGGGGGCTCCTATAATTCACCCCTCCACTTT.